These 29 T cell receptor beta chains were all obtained from the same sample, sequenced in a study of T-cell memory formation after mild COVID-19. TCRdb processed the 5' RACE reads anew with MiXCR; each CDR3 protein has one entry. The sample has 300,000 to 350,000 distinct CDR3 sequences; 10% to 15% are singletons. Material: PBMCs or a T cell subset sorted from them (not recorded which). All receptors come from a man aged 18 to 30 who had mild COVID-19 (a few samples of this study predate the infection). Cell type and time point are not known.

The V gene is TRBV10-3, the J gene TRBJ2-7; 9 bases fit TRBD1. The CDR3 extends over 16 amino acids. V lost 5 bases to trimming and J lost 1 base; unmatched junction nucleotides: 9. Germline V gives CDR1 ENHRY, CDR2 SYGVKD. Here the CDR3 reads CAISSHSGTGSYEQYV. Written as DNA, the CDR3 is TGTGCCATCAGTAGCCATTCCGGGACAGGGTCCTACGAGCAGTACGTC.

The chain links TRBV7-6 to TRBJ2-3; D remains ambiguous. Germline V lookup: CDR1 SGHVS, CDR2 FNYEAQ. The CDR3 runs to 14 residues. Trimming removed 5 bases from V and 2 bases from J, with 11 bases in between. The CDR3 region is CASSPTPATDTQYF. CDR3 DNA sequence: TGTGCCAGCAGCCCTACCCCCGCCACAGATACGCAGTATTTT.

This chain joins TRBV7-9 and TRBJ2-3; either TRBD1 or TRBD2 may fit D (5 bases each). CDR1 and CDR2 from the germline V gene are SEHNR and FQNEAQ (reference sequence). The CDR3 is 17 amino acids. Trimming took 2 bases from V and 4 from J, leaving 19 bases between them. The CDR3 nucleotides are TGTGCCAGCAGCTTAAGGTCCCAGTCGGGACGGGCAGATACGCAGTATTTT. Its protein product is CASSLRSQSGRADTQYF.

The chain couples TRBV5-6 to TRBJ2-5; no clear D gene. CDR1 is SGHDT and CDR2 is YYEEEE in the germline V gene. This CDR3 is built from 14 residues. V lost 5 bases, J lost 4 bases, and 15 bases lay in between. As DNA, the CDR3 is TGTGCCAGCAGACCGGGCGCCCAGAGAGAGACCCAGTACTTC. This codes for CASRPGAQRETQYF. The full variable domain, its missing parts supplied by reference TRBV5-6 and TRBJ2-5, is DAGVTQSPTHLIKTRGQQVTLRCSPKSGHDTVSWYQQALGQGPQFIFQYYEEEERQRGNFPDRFSGHQFPNYSSELNVNALLLGDSALYLCASRPGAQRETQYFGPGTRLLVL.

V is TRBV20-1 and J is TRBJ1-4, with TRBD1 as a possible D gene (5 bases). Between the trimmed V and J ends, which lost 6 bases and 8 bases, there was a span of 22 bases. Germline assignment: CDR1 DFQATT and CDR2 SNEGSKA (reference sequence). The CDR3 consists of 15 residues. DNA for the CDR3: TGCAGTGCACCCCAGGTTGGGGGGAGATCCGAAAAACTGTTTTTT. This translates into CSAPQVGGRSEKLFF.

The genes are TRBV7-8 and TRBJ2-7, with D tentatively TRBD1 (5 bases). The CDR3 is made up of 15 amino acids. Per the germline V gene, CDR1 is SGHVS and CDR2 is FQNEAQ. Deletions cut 3 bases from V and 1 base from J, with 13 bases between. DNA of the CDR3: TGTGCCAGCAGCTTCTATGGTACAGGTTCCTACGAGCAGTACTTC. Its translation: CASSFYGTGSYEQYF.

This clonotype was seen once. This chain uses TRBV19 with TRBJ1-5, with no clear D. The CDR3 length is 13 residues. V was clipped by 3 bases and J by 6 bases, with 9 bases between them. Per the germline V gene, CDR1 is LNHDA and CDR2 is SQIVND (reference sequence). This CDR3 reads CASSMVGGQPQHF. Written as DNA, the CDR3 is TGTGCCAGTAGTATGGTGGGAGGTCAGCCCCAGCATTTT.

The chain combines TRBV5-1 with TRBJ2-5; the match to TRBD2 covers 7 bases. Germline loops: CDR1 SGHRS, CDR2 YFSETQ. V lost 4 bases and J lost 2; bases outside the gene matches: 11. The CDR3 totals 16 residues. CDR3 region: CASSPTRGGVQETQYF. The CDR3 nucleotides read TGCGCCAGCAGCCCTACCCGGGGAGGGGTTCAAGAGACCCAGTACTTC.

The chain has TRBV7-9 and TRBJ1-5; possibly TRBD1 for D (5 bases). Per germline, CDR1 SEHNR and CDR2 FQNEAQ (reference sequence). The CDR3 has 16 residues. Trimming took 2 bases from V and 7 from J, leaving 18 bases between them. As DNA, the CDR3 is TGTGCCAGCAGCTTACTCGCGGCAGGGCGCGAACAGCCCCAGCATTTT. Translated, it gives CASSLLAAGREQPQHF. The full variable domain, rest sourced from reference TRBV7-9 and TRBJ1-5, is DTGVSQNPRHKITKRGQNVTFRCDPISEHNRLYWYRQTLGQGPEFLTYFQNEAQLEKSRLLSDRFSAERPKGSFSTLEIQRTEQGDSAMYLCASSLLAAGREQPQHFGDGTRLSIL.

The chain combines TRBV3-1 with TRBJ2-5; D possibly uses TRBD1 or TRBD2 (5 bases each). Looked up from germline, CDR1 is LGHDT and CDR2 is YNNKEL (reference sequence). The CDR3 sequence is 14 residues long. The V end was cut by 4 bases, the J end by 2 bases, with 11 bases between. The CDR3 nucleotides read TGTGCCAGCAGCCCGGGGTGGGGGCAAGAGACCCAGTACTTC. It codes for CASSPGWGQETQYF.

The V gene is TRBV29-1, the J gene TRBJ2-6, with unresolved D. Germline V lookup: CDR1 SQVTM, CDR2 ANQGSEA. The CDR3 sequence is 13 residues long. V was cut by 4 bases and J by 3 bases, with 7 bases left in between. CDR3 amino acids: CSVGQHGANVLTF. In nucleotides, the CDR3 is TGCAGCGTTGGGCAACATGGGGCCAACGTCCTGACTTTC.

The chain employs TRBV3-1 and TRBJ1-2; 10 nucleotides align to TRBD1. Germline CDR1 reads LGHDT; CDR2 reads YNNKEL (reference sequence). This CDR3 contains 15 residues. The ends lost 2 bases at V and 6 bases at J; junction bases unmatched: 6. The CDR3 loop is CASSQRQGADHGYTF. The DNA of the CDR3 is TGTGCCAGCAGCCAACGACAGGGGGCGGACCATGGCTACACCTTC.

The chain recombines TRBV7-2 with TRBJ1-1, with a possible D match to TRBD1 (6 bases). Germline assignment: CDR1 SGHTA and CDR2 FQGNSA. The CDR3 has 13 amino acids. The V gene lost 2 bases and the J gene lost 4 bases, with 8 bases spanning the gap. The CDR3 nucleotides read TGTGCCAGCAGCTTACCCAGGGGCACTGAAGCTTTCTTT. Protein sequence: CASSLPRGTEAFF. Combining the CDR3 with reference TRBV7-2 and TRBJ1-1 gives the whole variable domain GAGVSQSPSNKVTEKGKDVELRCDPISGHTALYWYRQSLGQGLEFLIYFQGNSAPDKSGLPSDRFSAERTGGSVSTLTIQRTQQEDSAVYLCASSLPRGTEAFFGQGTRLTVV.

For this clonotype: This may be a read error, as it is one base from a much larger clone. The genes are TRBV9 and TRBJ2-2; D might be TRBD2 (5 bases). Germline-derived CDR1 and CDR2 are SGDLS and YYNGEE. The CDR3 extends over 12 amino acids. The chain's CDR3 is CASSVNTGEMFF. The CDR3 nucleotides are TGTGCCAGCAGCGTGAACACCGGGGAGATGTTTTTT.

This clonotype has a count of ten or more. CDR3 coding DNA: TGCAGCGTTGAAAGGGGGGAACAGGGTAATAGGACCTACGAGCAGTACGTC. Translated, it gives CSVERGEQGNRTYEQYV. J is TRBJ2-7 and V is TRBV29-1; D possibly matches TRBD1 or TRBD2 (6 bases each). The ends were cut back, 2 bases at V and 2 bases at J, with 22 bases in the middle. The V gene's germline CDR1 is SQVTM and CDR2 ANQGSEA. CDR3 length equals 17 residues.

This clonotype was found a few times. The chain is built from TRBV24-1 and TRBJ2-5; D gene uncertain. This CDR3 comprises 14 residues. Trimming stripped 2 bases from V and 2 bases from J, with 8 bases between. Per germline, CDR1 KGHDR and CDR2 SFDVKD. CDR3 sequence (DNA): TGTGCCACCAGTGATTCAGACGGGCAAGAGACCCAGTACTTC. Translating gives CATSDSDGQETQYF.

This chain uses TRBV6-6 with TRBJ2-1, with 11 bases matching TRBD2. The V and J ends lost 6 bases and 4 bases, in that order; junction bases with no gene match: 5. Germline CDR1 is MNHNY and CDR2 is SVGAGI (reference sequence). The CDR3 is 15 amino acids. For the CDR3, the DNA is TGTGCCAGCAGAGCTAGCGGGGGGATATACAATGAGCAGTTCTTC. Its protein product is CASRASGGIYNEQFF.

This clonotype was seen more than once but under ten times. The chain links TRBV9 to TRBJ1-1; perhaps TRBD1 as D (6 bases). This CDR3 contains 16 residues. Trimming took 3 bases from V and 0 from J, leaving 15 bases between them. CDR1 SGDLS and CDR2 YYNGEE come from the germline V gene. The CDR3 DNA is TGTGCCAGCAGCGGCCGGGACAAGGTCTTGAACACTGAAGCTTTCTTT. This translates into CASSGRDKVLNTEAFF.

The CDR3 region has the DNA TGTGCCAGCAGCTTAGACCCTGACAGGTCACCCCTCCACTTT. Protein product: CASSLDPDRSPLHF. The chain links TRBV11-2 to TRBJ1-6, with D tentatively TRBD1 (6 bases). The CDR3 is 14 amino acids. V was pared by 0 bases and J by 10 bases, with 10 bases between. Germline-derived CDR1 and CDR2 are SGHAT and FQNNGV.

V gene TRBV7-9 combines with J gene TRBJ1-3, with D unresolved. With 2 bases removed from V and 4 bases from J, the gap between germline ends came to 12 bases. Germline loops: CDR1 SEHNR, CDR2 FQNEAQ (reference sequence). There are 15 residues in the CDR3. CDR3 DNA sequence: TGTGCCAGCAGCTTATTGGACCTGGCCGGAAACACCATATATTTT. Encoded protein: CASSLLDLAGNTIYF. Combining the CDR3 with reference TRBV7-9 and TRBJ1-3 gives the whole variable domain DTGVSQNPRHKITKRGQNVTFRCDPISEHNRLYWYRQTLGQGPEFLTYFQNEAQLEKSRLLSDRFSAERPKGSFSTLEIQRTEQGDSAMYLCASSLLDLAGNTIYFGEGSWLTVV.

The chain combines TRBV4-1 with TRBJ1-2; 9 bases are a match to TRBD1. There are 15 residues in the CDR3. The V segment lost 5 bases and the J segment 4 bases; nucleotides outside the gene matches: 8. In germline, CDR1 is MGHRA, CDR2 YSYEKL. The CDR3 bases are TGCGCCAGCAGCTTCGACCTGGGACAGGGCTATGGCTACACCTTC. This sequence encodes CASSFDLGQGYGYTF.

Only a few counts were recorded for this clonotype. The chain carries TRBV12-3 or TRBV12-4 and TRBJ1-1, with D hard to call. The CDR3 is 13 amino acids. Deletions cut 3 bases from V and 1 base from J, with 6 bases between. CDR3 in DNA: TGTGCCAGCAGTTTTCAGGAGAACACTGAAGCTTTCTTT. Protein product: CASSFQENTEAFF.

The rearrangement uses TRBV10-3 and TRBJ2-3; perhaps D is TRBD1 or TRBD2 (5 bases each). CDR1 and CDR2 (germline): ENHRY, SYGVKD. This CDR3 has 17 residues. Trimming pared 0 bases from V and 2 bases from J, leaving 15 bases between. CDR3 DNA sequence: TGTGCCATCAGTGAGTCAACTAGGGGCCGAAACACAGATACGCAGTATTTT. This encodes CAISESTRGRNTDTQYF.

A few counts support this clonotype. The chain has TRBV28 and TRBJ1-3; D is undetermined. In germline, CDR1 is MDHEN, CDR2 SYDVKM. V was trimmed by 2 bases and J by 6 bases, leaving 5 bases between them. The CDR3 covers 12 residues. The CDR3 sequence is CASSLGQNTIYF. In nucleotides, the CDR3 is TGTGCCAGCAGTTTAGGTCAAAACACCATATATTTT.

The V and J genes are TRBV4-1 and TRBJ2-2; a weak D match, TRBD2 (6 bases). Looked up from germline, CDR1 is MGHRA and CDR2 is YSYEKL. The CDR3 spans 14 residues. Trimming removed 4 bases from V and 6 bases from J, with 12 bases in between. The CDR3, as DNA: TGCGCCAGCAGCCGGGGGGTAGGAGCCGGGGAGCTGTTTTTT. Its protein product is CASSRGVGAGELFF.

A few counts support this clonotype. This chain links TRBV7-6 with TRBJ1-1; TRBD1 might be the D (6 bases). Germline V gives CDR1 SGHVS, CDR2 FNYEAQ. This CDR3 is 15 amino acids long. V lost 4 bases and J lost 2, with 14 bases in between. In DNA form, the CDR3 reads TGTGCCAGCAGCTCGCCAGGGGATGGAAACACTGAAGCTTTCTTT. Amino acids: CASSSPGDGNTEAFF.

This clonotype was seen a handful of times. The chain couples TRBV28 to TRBJ1-2; 7 bases map to TRBD1. Trimming removed 7 bases from V and 1 base from J; junction bases left unmatched: 6. The CDR3 covers 14 residues. CDR1 is MDHEN, CDR2 SYDVKM, per germline. Written as DNA, the CDR3 is TGTGCCAGCATGAGAACAGGGGTTAACTATGGCTACACCTTC. Protein: CASMRTGVNYGYTF.

This clonotype was detected a few times. The chain recombines TRBV4-3 with TRBJ1-4; D is possibly TRBD1 (5 bases). Germline CDR1 LGHNA, CDR2 YSLEER. This CDR3 is built from 16 residues. V lost 3 bases to trimming and J lost 8 bases, with 19 bases between them. The CDR3 sequence is CASSQSGTFTGEKLFF. CDR3 sequence (DNA): TGCGCCAGCAGCCAGTCAGGGACTTTTACGGGGGAAAAACTGTTTTTT.

This clonotype has just a few counts. The chain links TRBV20-1 to TRBJ1-6; no definite D call. CDR3 length: 13 residues. The V gene's germline CDR1 is DFQATT and CDR2 SNEGSKA (reference sequence). V lost 0 bases to trimming and J lost 11 bases, with 11 bases between them. DNA of the CDR3: TGCAGTGCTAGAGATTTGGACGGTCCACCCCTCCACTTT. It translates to CSARDLDGPPLHF.